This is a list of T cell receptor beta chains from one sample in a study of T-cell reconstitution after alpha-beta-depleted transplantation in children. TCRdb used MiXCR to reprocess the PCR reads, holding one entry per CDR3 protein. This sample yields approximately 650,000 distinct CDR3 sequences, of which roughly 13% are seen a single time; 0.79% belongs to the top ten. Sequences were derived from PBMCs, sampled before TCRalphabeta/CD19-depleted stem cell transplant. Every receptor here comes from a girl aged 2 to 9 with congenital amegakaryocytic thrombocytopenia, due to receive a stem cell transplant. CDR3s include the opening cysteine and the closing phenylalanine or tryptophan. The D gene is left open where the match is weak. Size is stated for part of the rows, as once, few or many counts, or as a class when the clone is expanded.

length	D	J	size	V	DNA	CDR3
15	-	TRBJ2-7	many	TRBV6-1	TGTGCCAGCAGCAGGGGACGAGTGACCTTTTCCGAGCAGTACTTC	CASSRGRVTFSEQYF
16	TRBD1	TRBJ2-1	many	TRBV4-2	TGTGCCAGCAGCCAAGAAATGGGACAGTCATGGTATGAGCAGTTCTTC	CASSQEMGQSWYEQFF
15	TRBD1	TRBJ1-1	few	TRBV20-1	TGCAGTGCCCTATCTCCGGACAGGGATTACACTGAAGCTTTCTTT	CSALSPDRDYTEAFF
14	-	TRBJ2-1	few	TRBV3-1	TGTGCCAGCAGTCGGGACAACCAAAGGGATGAGCAGTTCTTC	CASSRDNQRDEQFF
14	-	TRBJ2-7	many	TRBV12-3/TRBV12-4	TGTGCCAGCAGTCCTGTGTTGGCAGCCTACGAGCAGTACTTC	CASSPVLAAYEQYF
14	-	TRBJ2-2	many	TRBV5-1	TGCGCCAGCAGCCAGACAGGGAACACCGGGGAGCTGTTTTTT	CASSQTGNTGELFF
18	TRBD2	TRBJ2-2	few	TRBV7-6	TGTGCCAGCAGCGAAAGTCTGGGACTAGCGACGAACACCGGGGAGCTGTTTTTT	CASSESLGLATNTGELFF
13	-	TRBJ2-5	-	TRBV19	TGTGCCAGTAGTACGACTCCCGGAGAGACCCAGTACTTC	CASSTTPGETQYF
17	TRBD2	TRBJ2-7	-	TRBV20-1	TGCAGTGCTCTTTCCGCCCGACTAGCTTCGAGGTCCTACGAGCAGTACTTC	CSALSARLASRSYEQYF
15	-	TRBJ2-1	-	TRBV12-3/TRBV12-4	TGTGCCAGCAGCGCCCCCTGGGGCTCCTACAATGAGCAGTTCTTC	CASSAPWGSYNEQFF
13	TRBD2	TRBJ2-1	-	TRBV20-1	TGCAGTGCCTTACTAGCGGGGCTAAATGAGCAGTTCTTC	CSALLAGLNEQFF
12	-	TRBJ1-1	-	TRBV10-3	TGTGCCACCTTAGGGGATAGTCCTGAAGCTTTCTTT	CATLGDSPEAFF
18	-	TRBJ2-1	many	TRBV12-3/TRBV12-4	TGTGCCAGCAGTGGGGATGCGGCGGACGGCAGCTCCTACAATGAGCAGTTCTTC	CASSGDAADGSSYNEQFF
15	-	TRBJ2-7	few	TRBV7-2	TGTGCCAGCAGGAAACTAGCCCCATTGTACTACGAGCAGTACTTC	CASRKLAPLYYEQYF
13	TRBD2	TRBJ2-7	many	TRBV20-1	TGCAGTGCCGGAGCGGGGCAGGACTACGAGCAGTACTTC	CSAGAGQDYEQYF
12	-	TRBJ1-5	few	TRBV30	TGTGCCTGGAGGCGGGATGGACAGCCCCAGCATTTT	CAWRRDGQPQHF
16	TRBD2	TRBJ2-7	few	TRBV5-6	TGTGCCAGCAGCAGATCTCTAGCGGGTAGCGCTTACGAGCAGTACTTC	CASSRSLAGSAYEQYF
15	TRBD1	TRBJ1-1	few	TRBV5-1	TGCGCCAGCAGCTTCACCGGACAGGTGAACACTGAAGCTTTCTTT	CASSFTGQVNTEAFF
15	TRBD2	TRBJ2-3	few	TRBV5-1	TGCGCCAGCAGCCCCGGCAGCGGGAGTGTTCATACGCAGTATTTT	CASSPGSGSVHTQYF
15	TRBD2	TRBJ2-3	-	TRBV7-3	TGTGCCAGCAGCGAGATAGCGGGTTCCTTAGATACGCAGTATTTT	CASSEIAGSLDTQYF
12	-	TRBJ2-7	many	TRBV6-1	TGTGCCAGCCACTTGGGGTTCTACGAGCAGTACTTC	CASHLGFYEQYF
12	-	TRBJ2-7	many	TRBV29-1	TGCAGCGTTTTGGGCCCTTTTGTCGAGCAGTACTTC	CSVLGPFVEQYF
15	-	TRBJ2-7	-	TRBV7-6	TGTGCCAGCAGCTTAGAAAAGCCTTCCTACTACGAGCAGTACTTC	CASSLEKPSYYEQYF
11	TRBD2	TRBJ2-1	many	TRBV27	TGTGCCAGCAGCTCCGGGACTAGCGAGTTCTTC	CASSSGTSEFF
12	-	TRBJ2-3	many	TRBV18	TGTGCCAGCTCACCGCAGACGATACATCAGTATTTT	CASSPQTIHQYF
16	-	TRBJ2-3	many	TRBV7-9	TGTGCCACCTCCGAGTCCAGGCTCCGGGTCACAGATACGCAGTATTTT	CATSESRLRVTDTQYF
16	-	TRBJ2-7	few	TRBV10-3	TGTGCCATCAGTGAGTCTGGTAGCGGTATTTCCTACGAGCAGTACTTC	CAISESGSGISYEQYF
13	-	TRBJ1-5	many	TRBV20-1	TGCAGTGCTCCGACAGATTTGAATCAGCCCCAGCATTTT	CSAPTDLNQPQHF
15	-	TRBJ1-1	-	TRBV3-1	TGTGCCAGCAGCCAAGAATGGCAGGGTACCACTGAAGCTTTCTTT	CASSQEWQGTTEAFF
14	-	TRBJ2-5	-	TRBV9	TGTGCCAGCAGCGTGGATAGCGGCCAAGAGACCCAGTACTTC	CASSVDSGQETQYF
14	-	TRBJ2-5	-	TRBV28	TGTGCCAGCACCCAACTGGATAACCAAGAGACCCAGTACTTC	CASTQLDNQETQYF
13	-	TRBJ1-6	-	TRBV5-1	TGCGCCAGCAGCTTGGGAGGAGTGTCACCCCTCCACTTT	CASSLGGVSPLHF
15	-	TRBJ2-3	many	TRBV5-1	TGCGCCAGCGTTCTTGAGGGAGAACACACAGATACGCAGTATTTT	CASVLEGEHTDTQYF
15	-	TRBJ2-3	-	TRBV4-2	TGTGCCAGCCGCGACTTCGACGGGGCCCCAGATACGCAGTATTTT	CASRDFDGAPDTQYF
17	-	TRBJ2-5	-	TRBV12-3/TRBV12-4	TGTGCCAGCAGTTTTGTCGGGAACGACCTAAACCAAGAGACCCAGTACTTC	CASSFVGNDLNQETQYF
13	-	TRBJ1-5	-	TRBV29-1	TGCAGCGTTGCGGGGAAAAGGGATCAGCCCCAGCATTTT	CSVAGKRDQPQHF
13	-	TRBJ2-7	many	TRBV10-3	TGTGCCAGCCGGGACGGTAGCTCCTACGAGCAGTACTTC	CASRDGSSYEQYF
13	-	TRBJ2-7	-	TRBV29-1	TGCAGCGTTGCCGGGACCACTTCCTACGAGCAGTACTTC	CSVAGTTSYEQYF
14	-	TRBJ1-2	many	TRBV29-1	TGCAGCGTTGGAACAGGGATCGCTAGACATGGCTACACCTTC	CSVGTGIARHGYTF
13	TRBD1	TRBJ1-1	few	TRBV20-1	TGCAGTGCCGCGGGACAGCTTGACACTGAAGCTTTCTTT	CSAAGQLDTEAFF
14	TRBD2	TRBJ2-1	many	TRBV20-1	TGCAGTGCTATGGCTAGCGGGAGGGCCGATGAGCAGTTCTTC	CSAMASGRADEQFF
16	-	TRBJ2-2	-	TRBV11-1	TGTGCCAGCAGCCTCCGTCCGAATCGGTTCGCCGGGGAGCTGTTTTTT	CASSLRPNRFAGELFF
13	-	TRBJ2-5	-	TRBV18	TGTGCCAGCTCAAGATCCGTTGCAGAGACCCAGTACTTC	CASSRSVAETQYF
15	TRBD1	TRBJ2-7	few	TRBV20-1	TGCAGTGCTAGAGATATCCGGGACAGGCTCTCCGAGCAGTACTTC	CSARDIRDRLSEQYF